Below, 14 T cell receptor beta chains from the same sample are listed, as sequenced in a study of control samples from healthy donors and cancer patients. TCRdb keeps only in-frame clones here, not all; method: immunoSEQ multiplex PCR. The sample holds around 50,000 clones, around 90% seen once. The sequenced sample was PBMCs. These receptors were obtained from a man between 25 and 39 years old with colorectal cancer.

The rearrangement joins TRBV24-1 to TRBJ2-3; 9 nucleotides align to TRBD1. The ends lost 4 bases at V and 4 bases at J; junction bases unmatched: 8. The CDR3 spans 16 residues. Germline CDR1 is KGHDR and CDR2 is SFDVKD. In nucleotides, the CDR3 is TGTGCCACCAGTGACAGGGGGGACAGGGAGGCAGATACGCAGTATTTT. Translation gives CATSDRGDREADTQYF.

The rearrangement joins TRBV6-5 to TRBJ2-3, with TRBD1 identical over 7 bases. Per the germline V gene, CDR1 is MNHEY and CDR2 is SVGAGI. Trimming at V came to 2 bases and at J to 4 bases, leaving 6 bases not matched to a gene. The CDR3 has 15 amino acids. For the CDR3, the DNA is TGTGCCAGCAGTTACGACAGGGCTTTGGCAGATACGCAGTATTTT. Translated, it gives CASSYDRALADTQYF.

The genes are TRBV3-1 (or the pseudogene TRBV3-2) and TRBJ2-1, with 8 bases identical to TRBD1. The ends lost 3 bases at V and 5 bases at J; junction bases unmatched: 3. Per the germline V gene, CDR1 is LGHDT and CDR2 is YNNKEL (reference sequence). The CDR3 consists of 14 residues. The DNA for the CDR3 is TGTGCCAGCAGCCACTCGGACAGGGACAATGAGCAGTTCTTC. Translating gives CASSHSDRDNEQFF.

V is TRBV7-8 and J is TRBJ1-1, with 7 bases that match TRBD1. The CDR3 runs to 20 residues. V shed 3 bases, J shed 0 bases, and the junction held 19 bases outside the gene matches. Per the germline V gene, CDR1 is SGHVS and CDR2 is FQNEAQ. The chain's CDR3 is CASSFRKGFGQVRMNTEAFF. CDR3 DNA: TGTGCCAGCAGCTTTCGTAAGGGGTTCGGACAGGTTAGGATGAACACTGAAGCTTTCTTT. Filled out from reference TRBV7-8 and TRBJ1-1, the complete variable domain reads GAGVSQSPRYKVAKRGQDVALRCDPISGHVSLFWYQQALGQGPEFLTYFQNEAQLDKSGLPSDRFFAERPEGSVSTLKIQRTQQEDSAVYLCASSFRKGFGQVRMNTEAFFGQGTRLTVV.

V usage is TRBV5-1 and J usage is TRBJ1-1, with unresolved D. V lost 4 bases and J 6 bases, leaving 13 bases between the germline ends. Germline CDR1 SGHRS, CDR2 YFSETQ. The CDR3 has 13 residues. The CDR3 protein is CASSLSPYAEAFF. Written as DNA, the CDR3 is TGCGCCAGCAGCCTCAGCCCCTACGCTGAAGCTTTCTTT.

The CDR3 spells CATSDPRGETQYF. CDR3 nucleotide sequence: TGTGCCACCAGTGATCCCAGGGGAGAGACCCAGTACTTC. The gene calls are TRBV24-1 and TRBJ2-5; a possible D gene is TRBD1 (6 bases). The CDR3 has 13 amino acids. V was pared by 3 bases and J by 4 bases, with 8 bases between. Germline CDR1 is KGHDR and CDR2 is SFDVKD.

This clone appeared a single time. V and J are TRBV20-1 and TRBJ2-1; D possibly corresponds to TRBD2 (7 bases). The CDR3 loop spans 14 amino acids. V lost 3 bases and J lost 5, with 14 bases in between. From germline, CDR1 is DFQATT and CDR2 SNEGSKA (reference sequence). The CDR3 protein is CSASRGGTNNEQFF. The DNA of the CDR3 is TGCAGTGCTAGTAGAGGGGGGACTAACAATGAGCAGTTCTTC.

The chain has TRBV7-2 and TRBJ1-6; D gene uncertain. The V and J ends lost 2 bases and 0 bases respectively, with 14 bases between them. The CDR3 has 18 residues. Germline loops: CDR1 SGHTA, CDR2 FQGNSA. The CDR3 bases are TGTGCCAGCAGCTTACCCCAGGCTTCCTTCTCCTATAATTCACCCCTCCACTTT. Residues: CASSLPQASFSYNSPLHF. The whole variable domain, filled in from reference TRBV7-2 and TRBJ1-6, reads GAGVSQSPSNKVTEKGKDVELRCDPISGHTALYWYRQSLGQGLEFLIYFQGNSAPDKSGLPSDRFSAERTGGSVSTLTIQRTQQEDSAVYLCASSLPQASFSYNSPLHFGNGTRLTVT.

The V call is TRBV2, the J call TRBJ2-3, with 10 bases aligning to TRBD2. This CDR3 region has 16 residues. The V gene's germline CDR1 is SNHLY and CDR2 FYNNEI. J gave up 1 base and V 4 bases, and 5 bases lay outside the gene matches. This CDR3 is CASSGNLAGGTDTQYF. The CDR3 nucleotides are TGTGCCAGCAGTGGAAACCTAGCGGGAGGCACAGATACGCAGTATTTT. Using reference TRBV2 and TRBJ2-3 for the parts outside the CDR3, the full variable domain is EPEVTQTPSHQVTQMGQEVILRCVPISNHLYFYWYRQILGQKVEFLVSFYNNEISEKSEIFDDQFSVERPDGSNFTLKIRSTKLEDSAMYFCASSGNLAGGTDTQYFGPGTRLTVL.

The chain uses TRBV4-3 and TRBJ1-2, with a weak D call TRBD1 (5 bases). The CDR3 is 13 amino acids. V dropped 5 bases and J dropped 8 bases, with 15 bases sitting between them. Germline CDR1 and CDR2: LGHNA and YSLEER. CDR3: CASSASRVGGYTF. The CDR3 bases are TGCGCCAGCAGCGCATCCAGGGTAGGAGGCTACACCTTC.

The chain has TRBV19 and TRBJ1-2; a possible D gene is TRBD1 (6 bases). Trimming took off 8 bases at V and 4 bases at J, with 17 bases between the two ends. This CDR3 has 14 residues. Germline loops: CDR1 LNHDA, CDR2 SQIVND (reference sequence). The CDR3 loop is CASGGEGQLYGYTF. CDR3 coding DNA: TGTGCCAGTGGGGGGGAAGGACAGCTCTATGGCTACACCTTC.

V is TRBV29-1 and J is TRBJ1-1, with 7 bases fitting TRBD1. Germline V gene sequence: CDR1 SQVTM, CDR2 ANQGSEA. V was pared by 4 bases and J by 1 base, with 6 bases of the junction left unmatched. The length of the CDR3 is 14 residues. The CDR3 region is CSVGVGGQNTEAFF. The CDR3 DNA follows: TGCAGCGTTGGCGTAGGGGGCCAGAACACTGAAGCTTTCTTT.

The chain links TRBV5-5 to TRBJ1-6; the match to TRBD1 covers 8 bases. Germline assignment: CDR1 SGHKS and CDR2 YYEKEE (reference sequence). CDR3 size: 14 residues. Trimming took 3 bases from V and 8 from J; bases not matched to a gene: 4. The CDR3 spells CASSSGTGDSPLHF. The CDR3 nucleotides are TGTGCCAGCAGCTCCGGGACAGGAGATTCACCCCTCCACTTT.

CDR3 sequence (DNA): TGTGCCAGCAGTCTACCCCGGGATGAGCAGTTCTTC. This gives the protein CASSLPRDEQFF. This sequence joins TRBV12-3 or TRBV12-4 and TRBJ2-1, with unresolved D. The CDR3 spans 12 residues. Trimming pared 5 bases from V and 8 bases from J, leaving 10 bases between.